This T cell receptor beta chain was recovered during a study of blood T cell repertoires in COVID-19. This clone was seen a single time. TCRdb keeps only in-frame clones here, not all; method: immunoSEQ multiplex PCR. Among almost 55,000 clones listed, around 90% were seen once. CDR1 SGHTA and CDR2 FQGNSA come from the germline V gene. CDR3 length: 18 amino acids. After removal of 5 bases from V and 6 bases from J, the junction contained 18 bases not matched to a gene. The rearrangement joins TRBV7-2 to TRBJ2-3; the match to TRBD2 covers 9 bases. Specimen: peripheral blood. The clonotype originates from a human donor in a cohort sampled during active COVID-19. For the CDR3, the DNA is TGTGCCAGCAGCCCTATCAGCGGGGGGACCTCGGGACGGGATACGCAGTATTTT. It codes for CASSPISGGTSGRDTQYF.